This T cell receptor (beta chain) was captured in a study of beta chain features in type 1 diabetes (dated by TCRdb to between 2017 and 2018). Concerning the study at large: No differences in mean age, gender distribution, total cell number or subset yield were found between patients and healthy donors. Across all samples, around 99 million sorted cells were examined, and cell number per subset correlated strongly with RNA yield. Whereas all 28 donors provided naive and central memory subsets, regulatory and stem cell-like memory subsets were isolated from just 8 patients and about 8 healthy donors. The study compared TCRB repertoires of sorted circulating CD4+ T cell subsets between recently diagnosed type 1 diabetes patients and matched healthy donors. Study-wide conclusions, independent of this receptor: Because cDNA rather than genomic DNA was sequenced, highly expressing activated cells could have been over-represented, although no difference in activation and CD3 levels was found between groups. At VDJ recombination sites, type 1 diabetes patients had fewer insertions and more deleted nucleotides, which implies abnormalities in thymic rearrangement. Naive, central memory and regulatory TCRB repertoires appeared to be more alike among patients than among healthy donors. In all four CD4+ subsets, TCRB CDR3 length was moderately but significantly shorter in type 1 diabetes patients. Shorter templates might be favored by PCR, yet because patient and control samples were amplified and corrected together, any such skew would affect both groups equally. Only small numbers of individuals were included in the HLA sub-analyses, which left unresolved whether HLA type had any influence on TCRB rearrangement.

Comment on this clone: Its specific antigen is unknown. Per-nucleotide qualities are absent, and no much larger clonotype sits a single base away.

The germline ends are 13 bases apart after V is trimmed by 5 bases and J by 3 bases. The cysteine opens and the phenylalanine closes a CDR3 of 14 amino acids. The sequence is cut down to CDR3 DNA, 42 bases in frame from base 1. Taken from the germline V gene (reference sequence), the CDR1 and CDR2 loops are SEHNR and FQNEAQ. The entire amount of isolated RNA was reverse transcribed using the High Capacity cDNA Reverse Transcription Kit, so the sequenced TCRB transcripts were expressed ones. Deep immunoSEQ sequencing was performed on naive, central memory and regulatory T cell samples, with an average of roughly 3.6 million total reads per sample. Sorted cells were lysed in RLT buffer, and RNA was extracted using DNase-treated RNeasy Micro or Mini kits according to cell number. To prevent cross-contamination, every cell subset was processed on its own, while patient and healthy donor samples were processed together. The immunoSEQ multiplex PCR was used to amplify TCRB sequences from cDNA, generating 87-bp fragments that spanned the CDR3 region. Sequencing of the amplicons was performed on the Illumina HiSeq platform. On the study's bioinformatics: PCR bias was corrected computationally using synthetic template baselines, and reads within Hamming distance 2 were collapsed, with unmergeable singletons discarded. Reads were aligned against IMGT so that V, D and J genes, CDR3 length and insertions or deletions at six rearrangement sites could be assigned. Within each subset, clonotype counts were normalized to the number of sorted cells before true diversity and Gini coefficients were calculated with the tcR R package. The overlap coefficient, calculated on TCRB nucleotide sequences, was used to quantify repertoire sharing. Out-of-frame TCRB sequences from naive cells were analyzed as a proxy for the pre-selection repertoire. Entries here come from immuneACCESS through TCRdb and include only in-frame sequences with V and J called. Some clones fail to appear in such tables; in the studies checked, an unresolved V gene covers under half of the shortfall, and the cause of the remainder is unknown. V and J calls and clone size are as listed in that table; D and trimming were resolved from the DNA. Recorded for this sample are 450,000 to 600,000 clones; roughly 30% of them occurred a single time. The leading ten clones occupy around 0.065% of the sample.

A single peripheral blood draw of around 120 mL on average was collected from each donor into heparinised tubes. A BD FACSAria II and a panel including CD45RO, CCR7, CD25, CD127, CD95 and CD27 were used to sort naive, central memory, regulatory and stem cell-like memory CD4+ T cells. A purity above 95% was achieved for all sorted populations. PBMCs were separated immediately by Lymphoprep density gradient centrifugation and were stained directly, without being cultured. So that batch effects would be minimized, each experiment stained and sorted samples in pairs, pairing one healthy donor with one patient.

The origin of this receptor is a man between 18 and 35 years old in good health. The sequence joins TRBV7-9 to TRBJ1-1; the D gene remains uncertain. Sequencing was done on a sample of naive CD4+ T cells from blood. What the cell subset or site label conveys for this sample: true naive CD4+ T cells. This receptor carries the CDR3 CASSPLAVYTEAFF. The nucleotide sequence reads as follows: TGTGCCAGCAGCCCCCTCGCCGTGTACACTGAAGCTTTCTTT.